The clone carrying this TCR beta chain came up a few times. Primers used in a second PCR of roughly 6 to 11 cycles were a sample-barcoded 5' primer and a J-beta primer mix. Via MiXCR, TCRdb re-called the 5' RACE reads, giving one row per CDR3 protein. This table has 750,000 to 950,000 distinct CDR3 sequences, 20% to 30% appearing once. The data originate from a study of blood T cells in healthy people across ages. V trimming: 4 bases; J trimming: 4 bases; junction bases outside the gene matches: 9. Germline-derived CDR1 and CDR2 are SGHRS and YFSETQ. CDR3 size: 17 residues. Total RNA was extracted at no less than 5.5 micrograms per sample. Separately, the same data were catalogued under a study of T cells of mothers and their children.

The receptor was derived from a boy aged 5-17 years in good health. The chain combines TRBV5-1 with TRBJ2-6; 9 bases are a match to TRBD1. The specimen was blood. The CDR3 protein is CASSPGTGFAGANVLTF. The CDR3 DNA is TGCGCCAGCAGCCCCGGGACAGGGTTTGCCGGGGCCAACGTCCTGACTTTC.